These 31 T cell receptor beta chains were sequenced from one sample in a study of regulatory T cells in long-lasting Graves disease. Regarding time point: newly diagnosed GD, antithyroid drugs for less than 3 months. The TCR library used RNA extracted from PBMCs. Combining iRepertoire HTBI primers with Arm-PCR of CDR3 regions, the authors built TCR beta libraries. MiXCR was run by TCRdb on the multiplex PCR reads, yielding one entry per CDR3 protein. The sample has about 240,000 distinct CDR3 sequences; just over 20% are singletons. Specimen: peripheral blood mononuclear cells (PBMCs), collected at new diagnosis, from a patient treated with antithyroid drugs. These receptors were taken from a female donor with Graves disease.

The chain carries TRBV20-1 and TRBJ2-5; 8 bases align to TRBD2. The J call may be incorrect, as the DNA end agrees better with TRBJ2-7. In germline, CDR1 is DFQATT, CDR2 SNEGSKA (reference sequence). The CDR3 is 15 amino acids. CDR3 protein: CSASGGSGTLYEQYF. The CDR3, as DNA: TGCAGTGCTAGCGGGGGTAGCGGGACGCTCTACGAGCAGTACTTC.

This clonotype has at least ten counts. This chain links TRBV3-1 with TRBJ2-5; TRBD1 is a possible D gene (5 bases). The germline gives CDR1 LGHDT, CDR2 YNNKEL (reference sequence). Trimming stripped 0 bases from V and 6 bases from J, with 14 bases between. The CDR3 is 15 amino acids. The CDR3 protein is CASSQEWQGLKTQYF. The DNA for the CDR3 is TGTGCCAGCAGCCAAGAATGGCAGGGTCTAAAGACCCAGTACTTC.

The V call is TRBV6-1, the J call TRBJ2-7; no clear D gene. The CDR3 extends over 12 amino acids. Germline lookup yields CDR1 MNHNS and CDR2 SASEGT. Trimming took off 7 bases at V and 3 bases at J, with 10 bases between the two ends. The CDR3 DNA is TGTGCCAGCAACACTCCGAGCTACGAGCAGTACTTC. This translates into CASNTPSYEQYF.

This clonotype was counted many times. This rearrangement joins TRBV11-2 to TRBJ2-3; 10 nucleotides line up with TRBD2. The CDR3 is made up of 15 amino acids. The trim removed 5 bases at V and 2 bases at J, leaving 4 bases unmatched. Per the germline V gene, CDR1 is SGHAT and CDR2 is FQNNGV. CDR3 nucleotides: TGTGCCAGCAGCAAGCGGGGGGGTCCCACAGATACGCAGTATTTT. This encodes CASSKRGGPTDTQYF. Full variable domain (rest looked up from reference TRBV11-2 and TRBJ2-3): EAGVAQSPRYKIIEKRQSVAFWCNPISGHATLYWYQQILGQGPKLLIQFQNNGVVDDSQLPKDRFSAERLKGVDSTLKIQPAKLEDSAVYLCASSKRGGPTDTQYFGPGTRLTVL.

At least ten counts were recorded for this clonotype. The chain employs TRBV6-5 and TRBJ2-1; D possibly corresponds to TRBD2 (6 bases). Germline V gene lookup returns CDR1 MNHEY and CDR2 SVGAGI. The CDR3 totals 16 residues. Trimming removed 1 base from V and 7 bases from J, with 17 bases in between. CDR3: CASSYWSAGSGNEQFF. The CDR3 DNA reads TGTGCCAGCAGTTACTGGTCGGCGGGGTCAGGGAATGAGCAGTTCTTC.

This clonotype was seen more than once but under ten times. The gene calls are TRBV20-1 and TRBJ2-1, with 10 positions matching TRBD2. V dropped 3 bases and J dropped 8; count of bases not matched to a gene: 7. The CDR3 sequence is 14 residues long. From germline, CDR1 is DFQATT and CDR2 SNEGSKA (reference sequence). CDR3 bases: TGCAGTGCTAGTAGAGCGGGGGGGCTTGATGAGCAGTTCTTC. Amino acid sequence: CSASRAGGLDEQFF.

Points on this clonotype: This may stem from a read error, because a much larger clone lies one nucleotide away. The chain uses TRBV2 and TRBJ1-6, with TRBD1 matching 7 bases. This CDR3 is 14 amino acids long. Germline V CDR1 and CDR2: SNHLY, FYNNEI. The CDR3 is CTSTRAGGASPLHF. DNA for the CDR3: TGTACCAGCACCCGGGCAGGGGGGGCTTCACCCCTCCACTTT.

This clonotype has ten or more counts. The chain couples TRBV15 to TRBJ2-5; TRBD1 agrees at 8 bases. This CDR3 spans 16 amino acids. V trimming: 3 bases; J trimming: 6 bases; junction bases outside the gene matches: 12. CDR1 and CDR2 from the germline V gene are LNHNV and YYDKDF (reference sequence). CDR3 coding DNA: TGTGCCACCAGCAGGAGGGTCGGGGCAGGGGGCAAGACCCAGTACTTC. This sequence encodes CATSRRVGAGGKTQYF.

In DNA, the CDR3 is TGTGCCAGCAGACCGACAGGGGACCTACTAACAGATACGCAGTATTTT. This translates into CASRPTGDLLTDTQYF. V usage is TRBV7-3 and J usage is TRBJ2-3, with 8 bases aligning to TRBD1. The germline CDR1 and CDR2 sequences are SGHTA and FQGTGA. The CDR3 length is 16 residues. Trimming took 6 bases from V and 3 from J; bases not matched to a gene: 11.

This clonotype occurred many times. J is TRBJ2-3 and V is TRBV19, with 7 nucleotides matching TRBD2. CDR1 and CDR2 from the germline V gene are LNHDA and SQIVND (reference sequence). V trimming: 5 bases; J trimming: 0 bases; junction bases outside the gene matches: 8. This CDR3 is built from 16 residues. CDR3 DNA: TGTGCCAGTAGTCCCCTTGGACTAGAAAGCACAGATACGCAGTATTTT. This translates into CASSPLGLESTDTQYF.

The chain combines TRBV28 with TRBJ1-1; 8 nucleotides align to TRBD1. Trimming took 6 bases from V and 12 from J; bases not matched to a gene: 15. The CDR3 is 14 residues long. CDR1 MDHEN and CDR2 SYDVKM come from the germline V gene. CDR3 DNA sequence: TGTGCCAGCAGCCACGGACAGGGTACAGCCCAGACTTTCTTT. Its translation is CASSHGQGTAQTFF.

This clonotype came up many times. The chain combines TRBV20-1 with TRBJ2-7, with TRBD2 matching over 13 bases. The CDR3 covers 13 residues. Germline V lookup: CDR1 DFQATT, CDR2 SNEGSKA (reference sequence). The V gene end was trimmed by 4 bases and the J gene end by 4 bases; junction bases not matched to a gene: 1. In DNA, the CDR3 is TGCAGTGCTAAACTAGCGGGAGGGTACGAGCAGTACTTC. Its protein product is CSAKLAGGYEQYF.

In this sample, this clonotype turned up a few times. The CDR3 DNA reads TGTGCCAGCAGCGTATCAACCGCACCTACCAATGAGCAGTTCTTC. This sequence encodes CASSVSTAPTNEQFF. The chain employs TRBV9 and TRBJ2-1; D gene unclear. Per the germline V gene, CDR1 is SGDLS and CDR2 is YYNGEE. The CDR3 covers 15 residues. The V and J ends lost 1 base and 6 bases respectively, with 14 bases between them.

At least ten counts were recorded for this clonotype. The chain couples TRBV3-1 to TRBJ1-6; tentatively, D is TRBD1 (6 bases). The CDR3 has 17 residues. The V gene lost 2 bases and the J gene lost 7 bases, with 18 bases spanning the gap. Germline CDR1 reads LGHDT; CDR2 reads YNNKEL (reference sequence). Written as DNA, the CDR3 is TGTGCCAGCAGCCAAAGGCCGGGGGGTCAGGGGAATTCACCCCTCCACTTT. Protein product: CASSQRPGGQGNSPLHF.

This clonotype was detected ten times or more. The chain carries TRBV11-2 and TRBJ2-1, with 9 bases aligning to TRBD2. V trimming: 5 bases; J trimming: 6 bases; junction bases outside the gene matches: 8. The CDR3 length is 15 residues. Germline V lookup: CDR1 SGHAT, CDR2 FQNNGV. Written as DNA, the CDR3 is TGTGCCAGCAGCGACCGGCGGGGGGGCGGCAATGAGCAGTTCTTC. It is translated as CASSDRRGGGNEQFF.

This clonotype was found many times. The chain links TRBV20-1 to TRBJ2-7; TRBD2 aligns across 8 bases. V trimming: 3 bases; J trimming: 1 base; junction bases outside the gene matches: 5. Germline values: CDR1 DFQATT, CDR2 SNEGSKA (reference sequence). The CDR3 consists of 14 residues. The chain's CDR3 is CSASGRVDSYEQYF. As DNA, the CDR3 is TGCAGTGCTAGCGGGAGGGTCGATTCCTACGAGCAGTACTTC.

This clonotype was seen many times. This chain links TRBV7-3 with TRBJ2-3, with 10 nucleotides matching TRBD2. CDR3 length: 14 amino acids. Germline V gene data show CDR1 as SGHTA and CDR2 as FQGTGA. The V gene end was trimmed by 2 bases and the J gene end by 9 bases; junction bases not matched to a gene: 5. The CDR3 nucleotides are TGTGCCAGCAGCTTAGAGGGTAGCGGGGGGACGCAGTATTTT. This codes for CASSLEGSGGTQYF.

Many counts were recorded for this clonotype. The rearrangement joins TRBV5-1 to TRBJ2-3, with TRBD2 matching over 9 bases. The V gene end was trimmed by 2 bases and the J gene end by 5 bases; junction bases not matched to a gene: 12. This CDR3 is 17 amino acids long. The V gene's germline CDR1 is SGHRS and CDR2 YFSETQ. The CDR3 spells CASSFGSGGGAIDTQYF. In nucleotides, the CDR3 is TGCGCCAGCAGCTTCGGGTCTGGCGGGGGGGCAATAGATACGCAGTATTTT.

Notes on this clonotype: It is likely a read error: a sequence one base away is far more abundant. This sequence joins TRBV11-2 and TRBJ2-7, with a weak D call TRBD1 (5 bases). Per germline, CDR1 SGHAT and CDR2 FQNNGV. This CDR3 spans 15 amino acids. Trimming removed 1 base at V and 7 bases at J, with 17 bases between. CDR3 sequence reads: CASSLGARAGWEQYF. DNA for the CDR3: TGTGCCAGCAGCTTAGGAGCTCGGGCAGGGTGGGAGCAGTACTTC.

In regard to this clonotype: Since a far larger clone is one base different, this is likely a read error. The V and J genes are TRBV18 and TRBJ2-1; D is undetermined. The CDR3 totals 12 residues. Per germline, CDR1 KGHSH and CDR2 LQKENI. V lost 2 bases, J lost 10 bases, and 9 bases lay in between. CDR3 protein: CASSPNDYEQFF. DNA of the CDR3: TGTGCCAGCTCACCAAATGATTACGAGCAGTTCTTC.

This clonotype was observed at least ten times. This chain connects TRBV5-4 to TRBJ2-5; no clear D. Germline-derived CDR1 and CDR2 are SGHNT and YYREEE (reference sequence). The CDR3 contains 14 residues. Trimming took 7 bases from V and 2 from J, leaving 15 bases between them. The CDR3 protein is CASGFWAVQETQYF. CDR3 nucleotide sequence: TGTGCCAGCGGATTCTGGGCAGTTCAAGAGACCCAGTACTTC.

This clonotype was observed at least ten times. The rearrangement links TRBV7-2 to TRBJ2-2; 7 positions match TRBD1. Germline CDR1 and CDR2: SGHTA and FQGNSA. After removal of 5 bases from V and 5 bases from J, the junction contained 5 bases not matched to a gene. The CDR3 spans 14 residues. The chain's CDR3 is CASSTGVGTGELFF. The CDR3 DNA follows: TGTGCCAGCAGCACAGGGGTCGGGACCGGGGAGCTGTTTTTT.

This clonotype came up many times. V usage is TRBV10-1 and J usage is TRBJ2-3; D possibly corresponds to TRBD2 (6 bases). The CDR3 sequence is 16 residues long. The germline V gene has CDR1 WNHNN and CDR2 SYGVQD (reference sequence). Trimming shortened V by 3 bases and J by 2 bases, and 15 bases separated the two germline ends. DNA for the CDR3: TGCGCCAGCAGTGACCCGAGGGGACTTAACACAGATACGCAGTATTTT. It is translated as CASSDPRGLNTDTQYF.

There are many counts of this clonotype. J is TRBJ2-1 and V is TRBV5-1; TRBD1 matches 9 bases. The V gene end was trimmed by 0 bases and the J gene end by 4 bases; junction bases not matched to a gene: 5. The length of the CDR3 is 16 residues. CDR1 is SGHRS, CDR2 YFSETQ, per germline. As DNA, the CDR3 is TGCGCCAGCAGCTTGGACCCGGGACAGGGATACAATGAGCAGTTCTTC. This codes for CASSLDPGQGYNEQFF.

In its sample, this clonotype was seen a few times. J is TRBJ2-4 and V is TRBV15; 8 bases align to TRBD1. V shed 2 bases, J shed 10 bases, and the junction held 10 bases outside the gene matches. CDR1 LNHNV and CDR2 YYDKDF come from the germline V gene (reference sequence). This CDR3 has 15 residues. The CDR3 DNA follows: TGTGCCACCAGCAGAACTCGGGACAGGCCTAGGATTCAGTACTTC. It yields the protein CATSRTRDRPRIQYF.

This clonotype was seen a few times. V is TRBV20-1 and J is TRBJ1-5; D ambiguous. Trimming left V 0 bases short and J 0 bases short, with 9 bases between. Germline lookup yields CDR1 DFQATT and CDR2 SNEGSKA (reference sequence). The CDR3 totals 15 residues. The CDR3 sequence is CSARDRQFSNQPQHF. CDR3 DNA: TGCAGTGCTAGAGATAGACAATTTAGCAATCAGCCCCAGCATTTT.

About this clonotype itself: The CDR3 end shows no conserved phenylalanine or tryptophan, and so a read error is likely. The rearrangement links TRBV7-3 to TRBJ2-3; D is undetermined. This CDR3 contains 13 residues. Germline lookup yields CDR1 SGHTA and CDR2 FQGTGA. The CDR3 is CASSSTGADMQYL. In nucleotides, the CDR3 is TGTGCCAGCAGCTCAACGGGTGCAGATATGCAGTATCTT.

This clonotype was seen at least ten times. The rearrangement uses TRBV2 and TRBJ1-5; possibly TRBD1 for D (6 bases). The V and J ends lost 4 bases and 4 bases respectively, with 14 bases between them. CDR3 length equals 15 residues. Looked up from germline, CDR1 is SNHLY and CDR2 is FYNNEI. The DNA for the CDR3 is TGTGCCAGCAGTGCGGAATCGGGGGCAAATCAGCCCCAGCATTTT. Translation gives CASSAESGANQPQHF.

This clonotype was detected many times. V usage is TRBV6-1 and J usage is TRBJ1-2; perhaps TRBD1 as D (6 bases). V shed 7 bases and J shed 10 bases, with 22 bases lying between them. The CDR3 contains 14 residues. CDR1 is MNHNS, CDR2 SASEGT, per germline. CDR3: CASTKDSLLVDYTF. The DNA of the CDR3 is TGTGCCAGCACAAAGGACAGCCTGCTGGTGGACTACACCTTC.

The chain couples TRBV6-2 or TRBV6-3 to TRBJ2-3; 9 bases map to TRBD2. Trimming at V came to 5 bases and at J to 6 bases, leaving 15 bases not matched to a gene. There are 17 residues in the CDR3. Germline V CDR1 and CDR2: MNHEY, SVGEGT. The CDR3 region is CASSEYLVAGEGDTQYF. In DNA, the CDR3 is TGTGCCAGCAGTGAATATTTGGTAGCGGGGGAGGGTGATACGCAGTATTTT.

The CDR3 protein is CSAPTGGAPGELFF. The CDR3 DNA reads TGCAGTGCTCCTACGGGGGGCGCCCCCGGGGAGCTGTTTTTT. The chain uses TRBV20-1 and TRBJ2-2; possible D gene TRBD2, 7 bases. Germline V gives CDR1 DFQATT, CDR2 SNEGSKA (reference sequence). There are 14 residues in the CDR3. V lost 5 bases, J lost 6 bases, and 16 bases lay in between.